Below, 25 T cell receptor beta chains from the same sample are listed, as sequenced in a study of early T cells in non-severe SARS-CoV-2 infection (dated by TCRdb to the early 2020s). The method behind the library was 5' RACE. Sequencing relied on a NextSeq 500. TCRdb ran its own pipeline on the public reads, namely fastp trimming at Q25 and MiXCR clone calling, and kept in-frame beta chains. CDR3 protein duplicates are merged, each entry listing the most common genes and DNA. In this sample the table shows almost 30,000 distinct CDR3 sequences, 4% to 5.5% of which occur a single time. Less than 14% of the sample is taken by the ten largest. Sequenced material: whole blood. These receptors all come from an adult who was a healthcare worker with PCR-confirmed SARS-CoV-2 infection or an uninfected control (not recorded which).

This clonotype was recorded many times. CDR3 bases: TGTGCCAGCAGACGAGGCGGCGGGGGAGATGAGCAGTTCTTC. It encodes CASRRGGGGDEQFF. The chain combines TRBV7-2 with TRBJ2-1; 7 bases map to TRBD2. The germline CDR1 and CDR2 sequences are SGHTA and FQGNSA. The trim removed 6 bases at V and 8 bases at J, leaving 10 bases unmatched. The CDR3 is 14 amino acids.

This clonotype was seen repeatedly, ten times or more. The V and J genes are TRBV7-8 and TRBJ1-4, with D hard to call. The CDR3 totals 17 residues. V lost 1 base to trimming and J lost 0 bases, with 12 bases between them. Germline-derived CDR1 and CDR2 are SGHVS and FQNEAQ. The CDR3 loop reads CASSLGSGRSTNEKLFF. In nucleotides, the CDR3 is TGTGCCAGCAGCTTAGGGAGCGGCAGGTCAACTAATGAAAAACTGTTTTTT. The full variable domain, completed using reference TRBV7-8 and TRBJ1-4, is GAGVSQSPRYKVAKRGQDVALRCDPISGHVSLFWYQQALGQGPEFLTYFQNEAQLDKSGLPSDRFFAERPEGSVSTLKIQRTQQEDSAVYLCASSLGSGRSTNEKLFFGSGTQLSVL.

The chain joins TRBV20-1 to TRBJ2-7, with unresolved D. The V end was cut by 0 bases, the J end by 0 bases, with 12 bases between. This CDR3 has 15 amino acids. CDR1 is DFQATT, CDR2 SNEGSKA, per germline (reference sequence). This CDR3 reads CSARDHTASSYEQYF. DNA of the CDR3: TGCAGTGCTAGAGATCACACAGCGTCCTCCTACGAGCAGTACTTC.

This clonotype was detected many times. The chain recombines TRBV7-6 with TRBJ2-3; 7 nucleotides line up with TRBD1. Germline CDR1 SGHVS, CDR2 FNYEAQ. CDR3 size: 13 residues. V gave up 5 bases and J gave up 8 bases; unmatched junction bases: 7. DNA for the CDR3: TGTGCCAGCAGCCAGGCTTCAGGGGGTACGCAGTATTTT. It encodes CASSQASGGTQYF. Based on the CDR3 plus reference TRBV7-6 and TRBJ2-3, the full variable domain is GAGVSQSPRYKVTKRGQDVALRCDPISGHVSLYWYRQALGQGPEFLTYFNYEAQQDKSGLPNDRFSAERPEGSISTLTIQRTEQRDSAMYRCASSQASGGTQYFGPGTRLTVL.

CDR3 nucleotide sequence: TGTGCCAGCAGCCCGCTATCCCGCCGGTTAGATAAACTTTACGAGCAGTACTTC. This sequence encodes CASSPLSRRLDKLYEQYF. V usage is TRBV11-2 and J usage is TRBJ2-7; D gene uncertain. There are 18 residues in the CDR3. Germline lookup yields CDR1 SGHAT and CDR2 FQNNGV. The germline V and J ends were trimmed by 5 bases and 4 bases, with 27 bases remaining between them.

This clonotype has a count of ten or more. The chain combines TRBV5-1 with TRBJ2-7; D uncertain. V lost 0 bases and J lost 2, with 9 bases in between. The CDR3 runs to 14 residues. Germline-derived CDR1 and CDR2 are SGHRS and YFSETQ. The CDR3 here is CASSLDWLTYEQYF. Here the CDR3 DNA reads TGCGCCAGCAGCTTGGATTGGCTGACCTACGAGCAGTACTTC.

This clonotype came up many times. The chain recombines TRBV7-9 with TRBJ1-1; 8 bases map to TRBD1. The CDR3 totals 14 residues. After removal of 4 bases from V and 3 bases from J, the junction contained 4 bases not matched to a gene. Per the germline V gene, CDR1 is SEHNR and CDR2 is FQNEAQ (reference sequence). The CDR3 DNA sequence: TGTGCCAGCAGCTCCCCGGACAGGGACACTGAAGCTTTCTTT. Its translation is CASSSPDRDTEAFF.

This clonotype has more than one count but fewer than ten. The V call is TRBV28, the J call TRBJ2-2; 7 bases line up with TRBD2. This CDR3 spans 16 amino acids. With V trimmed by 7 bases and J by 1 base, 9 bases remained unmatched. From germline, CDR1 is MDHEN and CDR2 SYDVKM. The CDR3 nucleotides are TGTGCCAGCACCCTTTCAACGGGGGGGAACACCGGGGAGCTGTTTTTT. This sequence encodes CASTLSTGGNTGELFF.

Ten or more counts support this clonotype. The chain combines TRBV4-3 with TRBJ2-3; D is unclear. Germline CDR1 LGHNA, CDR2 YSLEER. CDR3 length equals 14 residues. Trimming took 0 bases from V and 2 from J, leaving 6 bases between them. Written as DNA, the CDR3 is TGCGCCAGCAGCCAAGAACAGTACACAGATACGCAGTATTTT. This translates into CASSQEQYTDTQYF.

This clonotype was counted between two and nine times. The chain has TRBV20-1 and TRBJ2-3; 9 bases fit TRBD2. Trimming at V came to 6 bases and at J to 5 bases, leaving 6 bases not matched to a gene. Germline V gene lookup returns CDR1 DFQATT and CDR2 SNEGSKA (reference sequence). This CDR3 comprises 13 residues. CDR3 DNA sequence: TGCAGTGCCCCATTAGCGGGAGAAGATACGCAGTATTTT. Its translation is CSAPLAGEDTQYF.

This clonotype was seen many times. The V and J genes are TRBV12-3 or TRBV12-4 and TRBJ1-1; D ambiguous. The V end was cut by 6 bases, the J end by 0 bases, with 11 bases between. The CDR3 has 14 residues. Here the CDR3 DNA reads TGTGCCAGCAGGGAAGGGATCATGAACACTGAAGCTTTCTTT. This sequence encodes CASREGIMNTEAFF.

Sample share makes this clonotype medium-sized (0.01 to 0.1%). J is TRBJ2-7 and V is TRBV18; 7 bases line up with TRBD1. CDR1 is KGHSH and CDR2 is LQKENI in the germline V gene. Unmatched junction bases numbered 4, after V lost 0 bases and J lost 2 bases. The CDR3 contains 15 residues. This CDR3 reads CASSPPETGPYEQYF. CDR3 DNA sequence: TGTGCCAGCTCACCACCGGAGACAGGGCCCTACGAGCAGTACTTC.

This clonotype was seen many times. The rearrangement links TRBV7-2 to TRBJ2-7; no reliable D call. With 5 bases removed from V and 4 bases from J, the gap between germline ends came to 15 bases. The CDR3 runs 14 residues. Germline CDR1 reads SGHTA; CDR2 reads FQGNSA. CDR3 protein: CASSAPPPKYEQYF. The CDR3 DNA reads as TGTGCCAGCAGCGCCCCGCCTCCAAAATACGAGCAGTACTTC. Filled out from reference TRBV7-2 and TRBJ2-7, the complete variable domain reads GAGVSQSPSNKVTEKGKDVELRCDPISGHTALYWYRQSLGQGLEFLIYFQGNSAPDKSGLPSDRFSAERTGGSVSTLTIQRTQQEDSAVYLCASSAPPPKYEQYFGPGTRLTVT.

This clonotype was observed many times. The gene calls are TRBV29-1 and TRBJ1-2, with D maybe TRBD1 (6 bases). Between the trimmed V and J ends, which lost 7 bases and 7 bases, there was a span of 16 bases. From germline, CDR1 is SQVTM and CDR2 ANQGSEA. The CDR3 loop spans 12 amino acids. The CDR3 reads CSGTGTGAGYTF. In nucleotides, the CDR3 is TGCAGCGGAACAGGGACGGGGGCTGGCTACACCTTC.

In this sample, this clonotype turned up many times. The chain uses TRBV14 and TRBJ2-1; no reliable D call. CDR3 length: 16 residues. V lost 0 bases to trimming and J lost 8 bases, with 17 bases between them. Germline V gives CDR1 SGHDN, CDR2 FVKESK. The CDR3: CASSQDQGLVSDEQFF. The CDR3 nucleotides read TGTGCCAGCAGCCAAGATCAAGGCCTAGTGAGCGATGAGCAGTTCTTC.

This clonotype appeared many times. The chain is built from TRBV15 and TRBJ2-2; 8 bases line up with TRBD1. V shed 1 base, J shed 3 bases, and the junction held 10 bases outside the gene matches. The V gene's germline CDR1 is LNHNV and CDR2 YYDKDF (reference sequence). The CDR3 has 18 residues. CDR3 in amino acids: CATSRGGLGQAYTGELFF. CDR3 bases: TGTGCCACCAGCAGAGGCGGTTTGGGACAGGCGTACACCGGGGAGCTGTTTTTT.

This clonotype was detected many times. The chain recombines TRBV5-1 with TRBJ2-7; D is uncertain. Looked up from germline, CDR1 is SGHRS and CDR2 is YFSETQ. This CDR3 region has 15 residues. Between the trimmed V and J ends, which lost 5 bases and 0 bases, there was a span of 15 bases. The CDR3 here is CASRENSDSSYEQYF. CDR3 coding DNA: TGCGCCAGCAGGGAAAACAGCGATAGCTCCTACGAGCAGTACTTC.

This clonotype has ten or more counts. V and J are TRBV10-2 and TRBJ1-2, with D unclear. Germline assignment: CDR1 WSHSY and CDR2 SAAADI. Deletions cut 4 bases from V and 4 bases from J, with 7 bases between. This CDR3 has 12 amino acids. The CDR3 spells CASSVSGYGYTF. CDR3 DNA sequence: TGCGCCAGCAGTGTCTCCGGCTATGGCTACACCTTC.

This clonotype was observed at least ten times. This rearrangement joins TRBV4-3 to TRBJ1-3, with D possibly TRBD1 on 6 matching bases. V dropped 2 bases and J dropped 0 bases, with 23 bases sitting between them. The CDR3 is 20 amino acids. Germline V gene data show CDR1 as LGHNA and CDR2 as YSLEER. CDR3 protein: CASSQQTGTGVKASGNTIYF. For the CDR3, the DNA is TGCGCCAGCAGCCAACAAACAGGGACGGGAGTAAAGGCCTCTGGAAACACCATATATTTT.

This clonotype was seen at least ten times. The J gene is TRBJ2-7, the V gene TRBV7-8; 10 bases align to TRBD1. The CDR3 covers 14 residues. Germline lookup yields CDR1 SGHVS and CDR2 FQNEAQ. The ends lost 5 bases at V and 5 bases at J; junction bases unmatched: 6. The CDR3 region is CASSLRDRGHEQYF. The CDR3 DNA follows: TGTGCCAGCAGCCTCCGGGACAGGGGCCACGAGCAGTACTTC.

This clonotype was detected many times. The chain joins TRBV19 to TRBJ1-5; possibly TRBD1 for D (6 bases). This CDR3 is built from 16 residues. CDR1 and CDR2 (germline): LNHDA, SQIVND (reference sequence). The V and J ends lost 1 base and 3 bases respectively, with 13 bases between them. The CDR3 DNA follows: TGTGCCAGTAGTATAGTATCCAGGGGATACAATCAGCCCCAGCATTTT. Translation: CASSIVSRGYNQPQHF. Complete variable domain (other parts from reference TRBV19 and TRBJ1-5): DGGITQSPKYLFRKEGQNVTLSCEQNLNHDAMYWYRQDPGQGLRLIYYSQIVNDFQKGDIAEGYSVSREKKESFPLTVTSAQKNPTAFYLCASSIVSRGYNQPQHFGDGTRLSIL.

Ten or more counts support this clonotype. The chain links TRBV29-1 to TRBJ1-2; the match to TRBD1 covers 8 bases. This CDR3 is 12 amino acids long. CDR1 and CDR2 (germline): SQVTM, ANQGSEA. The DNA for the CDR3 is TGCAGAGCGACAGGGGATAACTATGGCTACACCTTC. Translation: CRATGDNYGYTF.

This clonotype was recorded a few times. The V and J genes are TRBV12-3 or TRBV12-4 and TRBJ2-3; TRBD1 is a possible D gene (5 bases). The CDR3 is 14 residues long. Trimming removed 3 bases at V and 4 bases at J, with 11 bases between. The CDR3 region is CASSFDSRSDTQYF. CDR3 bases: TGTGCCAGCAGTTTTGACAGCCGCTCAGATACGCAGTATTTT.

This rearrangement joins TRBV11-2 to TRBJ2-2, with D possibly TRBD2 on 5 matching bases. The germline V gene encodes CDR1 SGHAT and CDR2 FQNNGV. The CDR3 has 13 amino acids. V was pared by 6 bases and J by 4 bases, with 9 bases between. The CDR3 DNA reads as TGTGCCAGCAGTCGAGGGATCACCGGGGAGCTGTTTTTT. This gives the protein CASSRGITGELFF.

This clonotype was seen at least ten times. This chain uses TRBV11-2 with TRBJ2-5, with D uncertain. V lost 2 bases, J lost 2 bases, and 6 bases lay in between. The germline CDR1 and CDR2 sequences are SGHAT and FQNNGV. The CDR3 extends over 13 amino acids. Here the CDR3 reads CASSLTIQETQYF. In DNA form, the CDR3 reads TGTGCCAGCAGCTTAACTATACAAGAGACCCAGTACTTC.